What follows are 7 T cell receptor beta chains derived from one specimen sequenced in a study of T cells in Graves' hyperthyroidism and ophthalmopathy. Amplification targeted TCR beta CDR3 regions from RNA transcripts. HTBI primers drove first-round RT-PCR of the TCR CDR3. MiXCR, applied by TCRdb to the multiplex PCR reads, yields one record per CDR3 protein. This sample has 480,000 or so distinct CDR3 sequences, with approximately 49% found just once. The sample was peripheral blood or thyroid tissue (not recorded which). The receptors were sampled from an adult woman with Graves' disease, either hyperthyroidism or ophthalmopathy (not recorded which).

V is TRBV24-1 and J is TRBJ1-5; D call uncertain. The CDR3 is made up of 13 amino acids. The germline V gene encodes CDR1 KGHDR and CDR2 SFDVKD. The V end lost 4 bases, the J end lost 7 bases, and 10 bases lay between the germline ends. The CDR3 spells CATSETGVQPQHF. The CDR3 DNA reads TGTGCCACCAGTGAGACCGGGGTGCAGCCCCAGCATTTT.

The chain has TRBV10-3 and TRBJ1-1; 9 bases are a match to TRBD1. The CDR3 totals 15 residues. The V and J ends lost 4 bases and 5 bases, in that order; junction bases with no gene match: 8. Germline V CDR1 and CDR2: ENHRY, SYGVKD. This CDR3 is CAISGNRGRETEAFF. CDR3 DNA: TGTGCCATCAGTGGGAACAGGGGGCGGGAGACTGAAGCTTTCTTT.

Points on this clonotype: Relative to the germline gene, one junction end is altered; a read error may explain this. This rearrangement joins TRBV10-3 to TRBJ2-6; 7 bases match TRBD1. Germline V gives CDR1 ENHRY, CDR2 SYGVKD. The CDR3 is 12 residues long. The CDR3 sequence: CATTTGANVLTF. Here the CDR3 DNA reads TGTGCCACAACTACAGGGGCTAACGTCCTGACTTTC.

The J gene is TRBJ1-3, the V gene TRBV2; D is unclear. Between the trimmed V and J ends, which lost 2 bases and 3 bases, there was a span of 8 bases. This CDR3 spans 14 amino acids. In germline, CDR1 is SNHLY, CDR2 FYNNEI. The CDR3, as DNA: TGTGCCAGCAGTGAACAGAGCCTTGGAAACACCATATATTTT. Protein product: CASSEQSLGNTIYF.

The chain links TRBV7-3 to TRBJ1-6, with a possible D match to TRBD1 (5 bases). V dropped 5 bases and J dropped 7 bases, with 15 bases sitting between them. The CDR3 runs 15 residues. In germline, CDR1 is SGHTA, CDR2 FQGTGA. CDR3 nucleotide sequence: TGTGCCAGCAGCGGAGGGGACTTCCGCAATTCACCCCTCCACTTT. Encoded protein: CASSGGDFRNSPLHF.

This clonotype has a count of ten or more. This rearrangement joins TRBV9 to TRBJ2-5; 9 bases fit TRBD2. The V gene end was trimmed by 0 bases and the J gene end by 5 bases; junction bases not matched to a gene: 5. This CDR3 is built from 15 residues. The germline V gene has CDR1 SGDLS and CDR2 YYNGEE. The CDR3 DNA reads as TGTGCCAGCAGCGTAGGGGCTAGCGGGATGGAGACCCAGTACTTC. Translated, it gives CASSVGASGMETQYF.

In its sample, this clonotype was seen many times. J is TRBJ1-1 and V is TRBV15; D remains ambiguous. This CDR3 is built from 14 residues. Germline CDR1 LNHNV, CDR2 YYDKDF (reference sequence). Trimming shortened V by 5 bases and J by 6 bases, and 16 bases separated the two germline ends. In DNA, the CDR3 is TGTGCCACCAGCCCCTTAGGAGGGTTCTCTGAAGCTTTCTTT. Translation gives CATSPLGGFSEAFF.